The 14 T cell receptor beta chains below come from one sample, sequenced in a study of blood T cell repertoires in COVID-19. Assay: immunoSEQ multiplex PCR; the TCRdb copy retains only in-frame clones and omits some. The sample consists of about 190,000 clones, around 83% of them appearing once. Sequenced material: peripheral blood. These receptors all stem from a woman aged 40-49 years with acute or convalescent COVID-19.

The gene calls are TRBV7-9 and TRBJ2-7; the match to TRBD1 covers 9 bases. Germline CDR1 reads SEHNR; CDR2 reads FQNEAQ (reference sequence). The CDR3 runs to 13 residues. V shed 10 bases and J 2 bases; nucleotides not matched to a gene: 6. The CDR3 protein is CAITTGGTYEQYF. The CDR3 DNA reads TGTGCCATCACGACAGGGGGTACCTACGAGCAGTACTTC.

A single count supports this clone. The rearrangement links TRBV12-3 or TRBV12-4 to TRBJ2-3; D unclear. The V gene lost 6 bases and the J gene lost 5 bases, with 9 bases spanning the gap. There are 12 residues in the CDR3. The CDR3 protein is CASSSPRDTQYF. CDR3 sequence (DNA): TGTGCCAGCAGCTCCCCCCGAGATACGCAGTATTTT.

The chain employs TRBV7-2 and TRBJ1-5; the D gene is possibly TRBD1 (6 bases). Trimming cost V 3 bases and J 3 bases, with 12 bases left between them. This CDR3 is 15 amino acids long. CDR1 is SGHTA and CDR2 is FQGNSA in the germline V gene. CDR3 coding DNA: TGTGCCAGCAGCTTGGTGACAGGATCCAATCAGCCCCAGCATTTT. This sequence encodes CASSLVTGSNQPQHF.

The chain carries TRBV27 and TRBJ2-7; D is unresolved. CDR3 size: 16 residues. CDR1 and CDR2 (germline): MNHEY, SMNVEV (reference sequence). V dropped 6 bases and J dropped 0 bases, with 18 bases sitting between them. The CDR3 DNA is TGTGCCAGCAGAAGACTTCCCTCTCTCAGCTCCTACGAGCAGTACTTC. Encoded protein: CASRRLPSLSSYEQYF.

The chain is built from TRBV11-2 and TRBJ1-1, with D possibly TRBD1 on 5 matching bases. The CDR3 has 13 residues. The germline V gene has CDR1 SGHAT and CDR2 FQNNGV. V was clipped by 5 bases and J by 3 bases, with 10 bases between them. CDR3 bases: TGTGCCAGCAGCATCACAGGAGACACTGAAGCTTTCTTT. Residues: CASSITGDTEAFF.

The V and J genes are TRBV29-1 and TRBJ1-4, with TRBD1 matching 8 bases. Germline CDR1 and CDR2: SQVTM and ANQGSEA. The CDR3 loop spans 14 amino acids. V gave up 6 bases and J gave up 6 bases; unmatched junction bases: 9. In DNA, the CDR3 is TGCAGCGTACGGCCCCAGGGGGCATATGAAAAACTGTTTTTT. Its protein product is CSVRPQGAYEKLFF.

This chain links TRBV10-3 with TRBJ2-5; TRBD1 aligns across 7 bases. There are 14 residues in the CDR3. Trimming took 10 bases from V and 0 from J; bases not matched to a gene: 8. From germline, CDR1 is ENHRY and CDR2 SYGVKD. This CDR3 reads CASNRDSNQETQYF. For the CDR3, the DNA is TGTGCCAGCAACCGGGACAGCAACCAAGAGACCCAGTACTTC.

This clone has only one observation. The chain links TRBV15 to TRBJ2-7; 7 positions match TRBD1. V lost 5 bases to trimming and J lost 2 bases; unmatched junction nucleotides: 3. The length of the CDR3 is 13 residues. CDR1 LNHNV and CDR2 YYDKDF come from the germline V gene (reference sequence). The CDR3 reads CATSGDRAYEQYF. The CDR3 DNA follows: TGTGCCACCAGCGGCGACAGGGCCTACGAGCAGTACTTC.

The table lists this clone with many counts. The rearrangement joins TRBV18 to TRBJ1-4; D is perhaps TRBD1 (5 bases). The germline V gene has CDR1 KGHSH and CDR2 LQKENI. CDR3 size: 14 residues. The V and J ends lost 2 bases and 8 bases respectively, with 12 bases between them. This chain's CDR3 is CASSPRAQVEKLFF. CDR3 DNA: TGTGCCAGCTCACCAAGGGCACAGGTGGAAAAACTGTTTTTT. The whole variable domain, filled in from reference TRBV18 and TRBJ1-4, reads NAGVMQNPRHLVRRRGQEARLRCSPMKGHSHVYWYRQLPEEGLKFMVYLQKENIIDESGMPKERFSAEFPKEGPSILRIQQVVRGDSAAYFCASSPRAQVEKLFFGSGTQLSVL.

This clone was detected ten times or more. The junction shows a germline mismatch at one end, possibly a read error. The chain combines TRBV19 with TRBJ1-3; tentative D call: TRBD1 (5 bases). Germline V gene data show CDR1 as LNHDA and CDR2 as SQIVND (reference sequence). There are 13 residues in the CDR3. CDR3 sequence: CASSTGTGNTIYF. The DNA of the CDR3 is TGTGCCAGTAGTACCGGGACTGGCAACACCATATATTTT.

This clone was seen a single time. The chain joins TRBV19 to TRBJ2-6; a possible D gene is TRBD2 (7 bases). The CDR3 sequence is 16 residues long. Germline CDR1 and CDR2: LNHDA and SQIVND (reference sequence). V lost 7 bases to trimming and J lost 4 bases, with 17 bases between them. CDR3 in DNA: TGTGCCAGTACCAACCTGGGGGGGGCCGGGGCCAACGTCCTGACTTTC. It yields the protein CASTNLGGAGANVLTF.

The chain combines TRBV7-2 with TRBJ2-1; 12 bases line up with TRBD2. In germline, CDR1 is SGHTA, CDR2 FQGNSA. The V segment lost 0 bases and the J segment 3 bases; nucleotides outside the gene matches: 0. The CDR3 is made up of 16 amino acids. CDR3 DNA: TGTGCCAGCAGCTTAGCGGGACTAGCGGGCTACAATGAGCAGTTCTTC. This gives the protein CASSLAGLAGYNEQFF.

Only a few counts were recorded for this clone. This chain joins TRBV7-2 and TRBJ2-7, with D possibly matching TRBD2 (5 bases). The V and J ends lost 3 bases and 5 bases respectively, with 14 bases between them. This CDR3 is 14 amino acids long. Germline assignment: CDR1 SGHTA and CDR2 FQGNSA. The CDR3 DNA reads TGTGCCAGCAGCTTGAGGGTCCAAAGCAACGAGCAGTACTTC. Encoded protein: CASSLRVQSNEQYF.

The chain recombines TRBV3-1 (or the pseudogene TRBV3-2) with TRBJ2-7; D may be TRBD2 (5 bases). Per the germline V gene, CDR1 is LGHDT and CDR2 is YNNKEL (reference sequence). Trimming shortened V by 0 bases and J by 8 bases, and 8 bases separated the two germline ends. This CDR3 region has 12 residues. CDR3 sequence reads: CASSQDWEQQYF. The CDR3 coding sequence is TGTGCCAGCAGCCAAGATTGGGAGCAGCAGTACTTC.